The 15 T cell receptor beta chains given below trace back to one sample, sequenced in a study of blood T cell repertoires in COVID-19. Sequenced by immunoSEQ multiplex PCR; TCRdb stores in-frame clones only, minus some. In the table there are fewer than 95,000 clones, about 93% of which are singletons. The specimen was peripheral blood. The source is a woman aged 80 or older with acute or convalescent COVID-19.

The V call is TRBV9, the J call TRBJ2-2, with TRBD2 matching 11 bases. Per the germline V gene, CDR1 is SGDLS and CDR2 is YYNGEE. V lost 7 bases, J lost 1 base, and 0 bases stayed unmatched. The CDR3 is made up of 14 amino acids. The CDR3 nucleotides read TGTGCCAGCGGGACTAGCGGGAACACCGGGGAGCTGTTTTTT. Its translation: CASGTSGNTGELFF.

V usage is TRBV6-1 and J usage is TRBJ2-5; tentative D call: TRBD1 (6 bases). V was pared by 2 bases and J by 9 bases, with 22 bases between. This CDR3 is built from 16 residues. Germline CDR1 reads MNHNS; CDR2 reads SASEGT. The CDR3 nucleotides are TGTGCCAGCAGTGAATCGGGACACGGGTTTGAGACGGCCCAGTACTTC. It translates to CASSESGHGFETAQYF.

In nucleotides, the CDR3 is TGTGCCATCAGTGAGTCCGGGGGCACTGAAGCTTTCTTT. Amino acids: CAISESGGTEAFF. The chain combines TRBV10-3 with TRBJ1-1; TRBD1 is a possible D gene (5 bases). The CDR3 length is 13 residues. V was shortened by 0 bases and J by 4 bases, with 6 bases between the two germline ends. Germline V CDR1 and CDR2: ENHRY, SYGVKD.

This sequence joins TRBV4-2 and TRBJ2-5; TRBD1 matches 9 bases. The CDR3 runs 15 residues. V was clipped by 4 bases and J by 5 bases; unmatched bases: 8. Germline V gene data show CDR1 as LGHNA and CDR2 as YNFKEQ. CDR3: CASSREIQGAETQYF. The DNA for the CDR3 is TGTGCCAGCAGCCGAGAGATACAGGGGGCTGAGACCCAGTACTTC.

CDR3 sequence reads: CASSLGNTGGNEKLFF. Here the CDR3 DNA reads TGCGCCAGCAGCTTAGGAAATACAGGGGGTAATGAAAAACTGTTTTTT. The chain links TRBV5-1 to TRBJ1-4, with TRBD1 matching over 8 bases. This CDR3 is 16 amino acids long. The germline CDR1 and CDR2 sequences are SGHRS and YFSETQ. J lost 4 bases, V lost 2 bases, and 7 bases had no gene match.

The V call is TRBV18, the J call TRBJ2-7; 8 nucleotides line up with TRBD2. The CDR3 is 15 residues long. The ends lost 3 bases at V and 3 bases at J; junction bases unmatched: 7. Germline V CDR1 and CDR2: KGHSH, LQKENI. The CDR3 DNA reads as TGTGCCAGCTCACCGAGCGGGGGTCAGGGCTACGAGCAGTACTTC. It codes for CASSPSGGQGYEQYF.

CDR3 coding DNA: TGTGCCAGTACCCGGGAGAGCAATCAGCCCCAGCATTTT. Residues: CASTRESNQPQHF. This chain joins TRBV19 and TRBJ1-5; D remains ambiguous. The germline gives CDR1 LNHDA, CDR2 SQIVND (reference sequence). Trimming removed 7 bases from V and 1 base from J, with 8 bases in between. The CDR3 sequence is 13 residues long.

The gene calls are TRBV5-1 and TRBJ2-4, with TRBD2 matching 14 bases. The CDR3 has 17 residues. CDR1 SGHRS and CDR2 YFSETQ come from the germline V gene. The J segment lost 8 bases and the V segment lost 4 bases, leaving 11 bases of the junction unmatched. CDR3: CASSRATSGGARDIQYF. CDR3 bases: TGCGCCAGCAGCCGAGCGACTAGCGGGGGGGCTAGGGACATTCAGTACTTC.

This sequence joins TRBV4-1 and TRBJ1-2; 7 bases map to TRBD1. Germline lookup yields CDR1 MGHRA and CDR2 YSYEKL. The CDR3 extends over 14 amino acids. V lost 4 bases to trimming and J lost 2 bases; unmatched junction nucleotides: 4. The DNA for the CDR3 is TGCGCCAGCAGCCTCGGGACAGAGAACTATGGCTACACCTTC. This encodes CASSLGTENYGYTF.

This clone appeared a single time. This sequence joins TRBV11-1 and TRBJ1-3; D is undetermined. Per germline, CDR1 SGHAT and CDR2 FQDESV (reference sequence). V shed 0 bases and J shed 1 base, with 10 bases lying between them. The CDR3 spans 16 residues. The CDR3 protein is CASSLARSTSGNTIYF. CDR3 sequence (DNA): TGTGCCAGCAGCTTAGCGCGGAGCACTTCTGGAAACACCATATATTTT.

The chain joins TRBV28 to TRBJ2-7, with 11 bases matching TRBD1. The V segment lost 3 bases and the J segment 0 bases; nucleotides outside the gene matches: 7. The germline V gene has CDR1 MDHEN and CDR2 SYDVKM. The CDR3 is 17 residues long. CDR3 sequence reads: CASSFRTGGSLSYEQYF. The DNA of the CDR3 is TGTGCCAGCAGTTTCAGGACAGGGGGCTCTCTCTCCTACGAGCAGTACTTC.

This clone was seen only a few times. V usage is TRBV5-4 and J usage is TRBJ1-1; D might be TRBD1 (5 bases). This CDR3 region has 14 residues. Germline assignment: CDR1 SGHNT and CDR2 YYREEE (reference sequence). Trimming took 4 bases from V and 1 from J, leaving 11 bases between them. The CDR3 reads CASSAGLSNTEAFF. CDR3 coding DNA: TGTGCCAGCAGCGCGGGACTGTCGAACACTGAAGCTTTCTTT. The variable domain in full, completed from reference TRBV5-4 and TRBJ1-1, reads ETGVTQSPTHLIKTRGQQVTLRCSSQSGHNTVSWYQQALGQGPQFIFQYYREEENGRGNFPPRFSGLQFPNYSSELNVNALELDDSALYLCASSAGLSNTEAFFGQGTRLTVV.

This clone was seen a few times. The chain is built from TRBV5-1 and TRBJ1-2; TRBD1 aligns across 9 bases. The CDR3 contains 14 residues. Trimming at V came to 4 bases and at J to 3 bases, leaving 4 bases not matched to a gene. CDR1 and CDR2 (germline): SGHRS, YFSETQ. CDR3: CASSGDRADYGYTF. As DNA, the CDR3 is TGCGCCAGCAGCGGGGACAGGGCTGACTATGGCTACACCTTC.

This sequence joins TRBV28 and TRBJ1-1; maybe TRBD1 (6 bases). The V end lost 4 bases, the J end lost 11 bases, and 11 bases lay between the germline ends. The CDR3 sequence is 11 residues long. The germline gives CDR1 MDHEN, CDR2 SYDVKM. The CDR3 coding sequence is TGTGCCAGCAGTTACAGGGAAACGGCTTTCTTT. Translated: CASSYRETAFF.

In this sample, this clone turned up once. V is TRBV5-1 and J is TRBJ2-3; TRBD2 agrees at 7 bases. V dropped 3 bases and J dropped 4; count of bases not matched to a gene: 8. In germline, CDR1 is SGHRS, CDR2 YFSETQ. The CDR3 covers 15 residues. Here the CDR3 DNA reads TGCGCCAGCAGCTCCGGGAGGAGGGCCGCAGATACGCAGTATTTT. Residues: CASSSGRRAADTQYF.